This paragraph reports one TCR beta chain. No antigen is known for it. One base away there is no much larger clone; base qualities are not given. Ophthalmopathy patients had moderately to severely active disease, Clinical Activity Score of at least 3, NOSPECS grade of at least 4, and duration under 3 months. Any patient with an uncontrolled infection, another autoimmune disease, pregnancy or lactation was excluded. Diagnoses were established on the basis of clinical symptoms, serum thyroxine and TRAb, thyroid ultrasound, and orbital computed tomography. PBMCs were separated from 7.5 to 10 ml of fresh peripheral blood using Ficoll-Paque density gradient centrifugation. Total RNA was extracted with Trizol reagent, and quality was checked on an Agilent 2100 Bioanalyzer. The data stem from a study of T cells in Graves' hyperthyroidism and ophthalmopathy (dated by TCRdb to about 2019). With regard to the full study: Peripheral blood samples were taken at the time of initial diagnosis, prior to any treatment. To identify TCR V-J signatures that set the groups apart, the researchers used a discovery cohort of 100 patients, made up of some 41 with Graves' ophthalmopathy and about 60 with stable Graves' hyperthyroidism. An independent validation cohort of about 19 hyperthyroidism patients and 17 patients who later progressed to ophthalmopathy tested prospective prediction of ophthalmopathy. The 85 to 100 discovery patients were randomly split 7:3 into training and test sets. In six Graves' hyperthyroidism patients, the study also compared T-cell repertoires from thyroid tissue with T-cell repertoires from blood. After sampling, hyperthyroidism patients received methimazole starting at 30 mg daily, and ophthalmopathy patients received high-dose intravenous methylprednisolone. According to the paper, TCR Vbeta CDR3 sequencing was carried out on about 140 peripheral blood samples, which came from more than 40 ophthalmopathy, 75 or so hyperthyroidism and about 17 progressor patients. General findings and caveats noted by the study authors: Sample size was not statistically predetermined, and investigators were not blinded to group allocation. In validation, the model predicted progression to ophthalmopathy with 55% to 71% sensitivity and 72% to 85% specificity, a median of about 6.7 months before onset. Blood samples also contained most of the expanded thyroid clonotypes (frequency above 0.001), which suggests that blood repertoires may reflect thyroid immune responses. A model built on a 13 V-J signature distinguished ophthalmopathy from stable hyperthyroidism, reaching 85% to 90% sensitivity and around 81% specificity in cross-validation and 80%/75% in testing.

Between the V and J ends, shortened by 2 bases and 6 bases respectively, the junction contains 8 bases. According to the germline V gene (reference sequence), CDR1 reads SGHNT and CDR2 reads YYREEE. Counted from cysteine to phenylalanine, this CDR3 has 13 amino acids. Only the CDR3 DNA stays, 39 bases, in frame from base 1. Amplification of TCR beta CDR3 regions was carried out from RNA transcripts. The first round of RT-PCR for the TCR CDR3 was performed with the HTBI primer set and the Qiagen OneStep RT-PCR kit. Libraries were constructed in a second round of multiplex PCR, after which size selection and purification were carried out. Sequencing of the libraries was done on an Illumina HiSeq2000 using paired-end 100 bp reads. The authors' analysis ran thus. SOAPnuke was used to process the raw data, throwing out any read that contained adapters or uncalled bases, had a mean Phred below 15, or lacked an exact constant-primer or identifier match. High-quality paired reads were merged with COPE v1.2.5, and unique nucleotide sequences were defined as clonotypes. Clonotypes were aligned to IMGT TRBV, TRBD and TRBJ reference segments using MiTCR v1.1. Only V-J combinations with frequency above 0.0001, covering approximately 99% of repertoires, were analysed. The TCS score was defined as the ratio of F50 (clonal expansion) to E x V (chaos), calculated using BLOSUM62-based TCRdist between CDR3 peptides within each V-J. Welch's t-statistics and random forest reduced around 550 V-J features to roughly 13, which were used in a naive Bayes classifier (R e1071). TCRdb reprocessed the public reads (quality trimming at Q25 with fastp, clone calling with MiXCR) and kept in-frame beta chains. CDR3 protein sequences are deduplicated, and each keeps its most common genes and DNA. These V and J calls rely on TCRdb rather than the paper's analysis. For this sample there are approximately 690,000 distinct CDR3 sequences; roughly 15% appear just once. Of the sample, under 15% is held by the ten largest clones.

Sequencing was done on a sample of blood. The chain couples TRBV5-4 to TRBJ2-2, with TRBD2 as a weak D call on 6 bases. The TCR was taken from a woman aged 45-65 years with Graves' ophthalmopathy. The base sequence is TGTGCCAGCAGCTTTCCTAGCGCCGGGGAGCTGTTTTTT. This sequence encodes CASSFPSAGELFF. Joined to the reference TRBV5-4 and TRBJ2-2 proteins, this CDR3 gives the full variable domain: ETGVTQSPTHLIKTRGQQVTLRCSSQSGHNTVSWYQQALGQGPQFIFQYYREEENGRGNFPPRFSGLQFPNYSSELNVNALELDDSALYLCASSFPSAGELFFGEGSRLTVL.